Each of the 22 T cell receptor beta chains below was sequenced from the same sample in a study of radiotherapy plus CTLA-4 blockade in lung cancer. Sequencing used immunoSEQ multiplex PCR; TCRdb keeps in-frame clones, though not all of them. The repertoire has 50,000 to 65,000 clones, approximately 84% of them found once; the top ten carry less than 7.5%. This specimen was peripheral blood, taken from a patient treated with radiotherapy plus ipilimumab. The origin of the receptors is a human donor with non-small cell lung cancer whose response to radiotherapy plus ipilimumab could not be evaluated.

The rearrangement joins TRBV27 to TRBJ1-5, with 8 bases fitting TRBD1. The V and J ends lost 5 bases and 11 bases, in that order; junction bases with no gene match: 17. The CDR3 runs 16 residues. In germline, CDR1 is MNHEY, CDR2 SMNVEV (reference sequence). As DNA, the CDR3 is TGTGCCAGCAGTCCCGGGACAGGAGGATTTTCAGCAGCCCAGCATTTT. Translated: CASSPGTGGFSAAQHF.

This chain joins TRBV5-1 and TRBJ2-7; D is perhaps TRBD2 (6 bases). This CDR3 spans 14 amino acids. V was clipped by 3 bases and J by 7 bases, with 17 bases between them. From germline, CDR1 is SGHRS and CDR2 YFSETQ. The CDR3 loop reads CASSWRGPLGEQYF. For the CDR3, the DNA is TGCGCCAGCAGCTGGCGGGGCCCTTTGGGAGAGCAGTACTTC.

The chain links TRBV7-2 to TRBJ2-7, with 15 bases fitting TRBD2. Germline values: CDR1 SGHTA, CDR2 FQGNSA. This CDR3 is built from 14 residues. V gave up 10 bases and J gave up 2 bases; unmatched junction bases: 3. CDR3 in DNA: TGTGCCACCCGGACTAGCGGGGGGGCCTACGAGCAGTACTTC. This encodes CATRTSGGAYEQYF. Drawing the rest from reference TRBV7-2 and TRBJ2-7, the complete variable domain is GAGVSQSPSNKVTEKGKDVELRCDPISGHTALYWYRQSLGQGLEFLIYFQGNSAPDKSGLPSDRFSAERTGGSVSTLTIQRTQQEDSAVYLCATRTSGGAYEQYFGPGTRLTVT.

The CDR3 loop is CASSGDRGNYGYTF. The CDR3 region has the DNA TGTGCCAGCAGCGGGGACAGGGGGAACTATGGCTACACCTTC. The V call is TRBV9, the J call TRBJ1-2, with 11 bases matching TRBD1. V trimming: 3 bases; J trimming: 2 bases; junction bases outside the gene matches: 0. The germline V gene has CDR1 SGDLS and CDR2 YYNGEE. This CDR3 comprises 14 residues.

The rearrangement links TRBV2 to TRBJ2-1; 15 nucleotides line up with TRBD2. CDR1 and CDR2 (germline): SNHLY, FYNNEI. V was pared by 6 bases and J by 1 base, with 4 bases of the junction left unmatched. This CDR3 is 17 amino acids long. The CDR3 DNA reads TGTGCCAGCAGGGGCGGACTAGCGGGGGGGTCCTACAATGAGCAGTTCTTC. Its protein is CASRGGLAGGSYNEQFF.

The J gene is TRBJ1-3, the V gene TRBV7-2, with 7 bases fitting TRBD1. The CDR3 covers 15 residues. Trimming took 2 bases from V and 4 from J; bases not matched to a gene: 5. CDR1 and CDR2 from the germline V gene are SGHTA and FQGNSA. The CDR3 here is CASSLIQGGGNTIYF. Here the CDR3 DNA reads TGTGCCAGCAGCTTAATCCAGGGGGGAGGAAACACCATATATTTT.

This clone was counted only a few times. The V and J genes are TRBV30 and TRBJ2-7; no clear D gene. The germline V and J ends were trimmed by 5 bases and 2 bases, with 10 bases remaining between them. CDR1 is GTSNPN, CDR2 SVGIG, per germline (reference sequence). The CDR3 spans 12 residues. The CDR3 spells CAWDTATYEQYF. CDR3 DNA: TGTGCCTGGGACACCGCGACCTACGAGCAGTACTTC.

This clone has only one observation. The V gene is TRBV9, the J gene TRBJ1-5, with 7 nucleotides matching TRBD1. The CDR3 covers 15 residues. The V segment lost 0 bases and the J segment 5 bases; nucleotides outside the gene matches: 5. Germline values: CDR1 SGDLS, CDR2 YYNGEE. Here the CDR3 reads CASSVAGRGDQPQHF. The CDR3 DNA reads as TGTGCCAGCAGCGTAGCTGGCAGGGGGGATCAGCCCCAGCATTTT.

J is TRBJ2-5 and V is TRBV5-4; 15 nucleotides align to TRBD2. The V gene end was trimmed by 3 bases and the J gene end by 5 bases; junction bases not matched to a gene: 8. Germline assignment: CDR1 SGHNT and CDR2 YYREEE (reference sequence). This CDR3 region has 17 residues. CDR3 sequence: CASSWTSGRAGGETQYF. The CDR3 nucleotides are TGTGCCAGCAGCTGGACTAGCGGGAGGGCCGGAGGGGAGACCCAGTACTTC.

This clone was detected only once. The CDR3 reads CASRGWGTSGRAETQYF. In DNA form, the CDR3 reads TGTGCCAGCAGGGGCTGGGGGACTAGCGGGAGGGCAGAGACCCAGTACTTC. V gene TRBV2 combines with J gene TRBJ2-5; 16 bases map to TRBD2. From germline, CDR1 is SNHLY and CDR2 FYNNEI. V dropped 6 bases and J dropped 4; count of bases not matched to a gene: 8. The CDR3 runs 17 residues.

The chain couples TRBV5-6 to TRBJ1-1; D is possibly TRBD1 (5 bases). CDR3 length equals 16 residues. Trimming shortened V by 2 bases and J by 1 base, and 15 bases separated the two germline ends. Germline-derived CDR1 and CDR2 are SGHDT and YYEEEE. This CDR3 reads CASSFLGGGGNTEAFF. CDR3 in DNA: TGTGCCAGCAGCTTCCTGGGCGGGGGGGGGAACACTGAAGCTTTCTTT.

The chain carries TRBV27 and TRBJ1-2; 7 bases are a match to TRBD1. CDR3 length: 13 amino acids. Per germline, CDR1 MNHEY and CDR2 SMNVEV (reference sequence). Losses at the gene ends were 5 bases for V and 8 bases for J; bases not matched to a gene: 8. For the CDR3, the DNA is TGTGCCAGCAGTGGAACGACAGGGCAAGGCTACACCTTC. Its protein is CASSGTTGQGYTF.

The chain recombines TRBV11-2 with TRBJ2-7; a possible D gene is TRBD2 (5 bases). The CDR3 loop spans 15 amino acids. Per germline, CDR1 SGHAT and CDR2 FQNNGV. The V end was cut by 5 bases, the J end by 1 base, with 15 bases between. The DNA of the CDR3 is TGTGCCAGCAGCCCCCCCGGACTCCCTTCCTACGAGCAGTACTTC. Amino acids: CASSPPGLPSYEQYF.

Here the CDR3 DNA reads TGCAGGGTGGGGGGGGGCGGGACGGGCTCCTACGAGCAGTACTTC. It is translated as CRVGGGGTGSYEQYF. The V and J genes are TRBV29-1 and TRBJ2-7; perhaps TRBD2 as D (7 bases). Germline V gene sequence: CDR1 SQVTM, CDR2 ANQGSEA. The CDR3 contains 15 residues.

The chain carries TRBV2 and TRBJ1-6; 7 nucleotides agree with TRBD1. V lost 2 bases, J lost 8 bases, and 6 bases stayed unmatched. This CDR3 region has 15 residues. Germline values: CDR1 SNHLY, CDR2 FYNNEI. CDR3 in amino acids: CASSERQGNDSPLHF. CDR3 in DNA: TGTGCCAGCAGTGAAAGACAGGGTAATGATTCACCCCTCCACTTT.

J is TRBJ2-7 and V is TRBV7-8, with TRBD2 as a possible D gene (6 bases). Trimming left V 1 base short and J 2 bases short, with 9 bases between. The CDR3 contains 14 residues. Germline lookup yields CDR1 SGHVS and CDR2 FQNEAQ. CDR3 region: CASSLGGVTYEQYF. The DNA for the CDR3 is TGTGCCAGCAGCTTAGGGGGGGTTACCTACGAGCAGTACTTC.

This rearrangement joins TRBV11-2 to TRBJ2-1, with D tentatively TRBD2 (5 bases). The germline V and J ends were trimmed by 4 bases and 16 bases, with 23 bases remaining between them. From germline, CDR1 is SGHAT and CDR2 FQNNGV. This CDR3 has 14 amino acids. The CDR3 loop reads CASSSADRRLSVFF. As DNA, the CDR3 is TGTGCCAGCAGCTCCGCGGACCGGAGGCTGAGCGTTTTCTTC.

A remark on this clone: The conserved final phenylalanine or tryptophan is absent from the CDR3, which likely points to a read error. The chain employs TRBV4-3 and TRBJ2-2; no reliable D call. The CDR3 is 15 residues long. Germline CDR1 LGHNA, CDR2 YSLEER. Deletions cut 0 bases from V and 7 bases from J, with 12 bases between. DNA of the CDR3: TGCGCCAGCAGCCAAGATGGCAGTCGTAGCGGGGAGCTGTTTTCT. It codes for CASSQDGSRSGELFS.

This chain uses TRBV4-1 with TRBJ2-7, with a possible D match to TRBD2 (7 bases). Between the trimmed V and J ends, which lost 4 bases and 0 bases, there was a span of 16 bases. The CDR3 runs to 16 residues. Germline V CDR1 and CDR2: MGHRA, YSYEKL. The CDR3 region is CASSPVGRGLSYEQYF. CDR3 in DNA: TGCGCCAGCAGCCCCGTCGGGCGGGGGCTCTCCTACGAGCAGTACTTC.

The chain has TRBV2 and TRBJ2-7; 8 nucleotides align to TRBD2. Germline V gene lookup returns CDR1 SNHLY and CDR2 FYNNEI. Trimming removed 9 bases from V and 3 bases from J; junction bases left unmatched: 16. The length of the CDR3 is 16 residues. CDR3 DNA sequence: TGTGCCAGTGCCTACTCCGAAGGCGGGGGGTTCTACGAGCAGTACTTC. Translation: CASAYSEGGGFYEQYF.

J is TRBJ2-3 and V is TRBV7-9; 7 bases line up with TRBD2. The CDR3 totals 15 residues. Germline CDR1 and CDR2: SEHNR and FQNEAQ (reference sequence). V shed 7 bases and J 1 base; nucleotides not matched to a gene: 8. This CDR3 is CASTEWAGGTDTQYF. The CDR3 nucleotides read TGTGCCAGCACCGAATGGGCGGGGGGCACAGATACGCAGTATTTT.

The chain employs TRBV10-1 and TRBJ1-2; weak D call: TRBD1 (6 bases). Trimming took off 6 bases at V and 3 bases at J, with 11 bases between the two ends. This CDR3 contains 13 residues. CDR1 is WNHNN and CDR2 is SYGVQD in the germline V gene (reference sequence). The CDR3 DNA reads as TGCGCCAGCAGCAGGGGACCTGACTATGGCTACACCTTC. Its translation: CASSRGPDYGYTF.